This entry is about one T cell receptor beta chain. Its matching antigen is unknown. The data were obtained in a study of T cells in Graves' hyperthyroidism and ophthalmopathy. Notes on the study in general: Patients with ophthalmopathy were separated from those with stable hyperthyroidism by a 13 V-J model.

Amplified TCR beta CDR3 regions derived from RNA transcripts. First-round RT-PCR of the TCR CDR3 relied on the HTBI primer set. Each CDR3 protein gets one entry after TCRdb re-called the multiplex PCR reads with MiXCR. This repertoire shows about 50,000 distinct CDR3 sequences, 49% found once; its top ten account for roughly 32%. Germline V CDR1 and CDR2: MDHEN, SYDVKM. The CDR3 spans 14 residues. Trimming left V 4 bases short and J 0 bases short, with 7 bases between. Subjects aged 18 to 65 presented with newly diagnosed hyperthyroidism of less than 2 months' duration. Those patients with uncontrolled infection, other autoimmune disease, pregnancy or lactation were excluded. Diagnosis rested on symptoms, serum thyroxine and TRAb, thyroid ultrasound, and orbital computed tomography.

Material for sequencing was peripheral blood or thyroid tissue (not recorded which). This chain uses TRBV28 with TRBJ1-3; D remains unclear. This receptor was identified in a woman in her fifties or sixties with Graves' hyperthyroidism. In DNA form, the CDR3 reads TGTGCCAGCAGTTCATGGAGCTCTGGAAACACCATATATTTT. Translation: CASSSWSSGNTIYF.